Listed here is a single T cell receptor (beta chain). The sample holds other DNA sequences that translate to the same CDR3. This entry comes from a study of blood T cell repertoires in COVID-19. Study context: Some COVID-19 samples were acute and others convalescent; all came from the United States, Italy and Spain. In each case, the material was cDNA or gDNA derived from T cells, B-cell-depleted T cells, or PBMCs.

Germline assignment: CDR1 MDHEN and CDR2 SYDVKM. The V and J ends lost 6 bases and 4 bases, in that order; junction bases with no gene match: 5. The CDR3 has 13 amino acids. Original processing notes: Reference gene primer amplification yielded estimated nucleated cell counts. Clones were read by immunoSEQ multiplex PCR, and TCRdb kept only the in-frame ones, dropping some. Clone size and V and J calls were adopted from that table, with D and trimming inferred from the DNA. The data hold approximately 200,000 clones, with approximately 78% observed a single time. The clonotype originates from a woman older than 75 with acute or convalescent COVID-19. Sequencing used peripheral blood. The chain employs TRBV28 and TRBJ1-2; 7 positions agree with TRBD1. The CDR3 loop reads CASSLQGGYGYTF. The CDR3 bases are TGTGCCAGCAGCCTCCAGGGGGGCTATGGCTACACCTTC.